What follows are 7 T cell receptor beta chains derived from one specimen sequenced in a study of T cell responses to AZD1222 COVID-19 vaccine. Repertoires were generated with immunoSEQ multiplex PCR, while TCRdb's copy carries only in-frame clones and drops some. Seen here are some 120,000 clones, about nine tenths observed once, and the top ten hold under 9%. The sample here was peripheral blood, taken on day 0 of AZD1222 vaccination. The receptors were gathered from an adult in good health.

CDR3 bases: TGTGCCAGCTCATCGAACTCAGGGGAGGGTGAAAAACTGTTTTTT. This encodes CASSSNSGEGEKLFF. The chain joins TRBV18 to TRBJ1-4; weak D call: TRBD1 (6 bases). The CDR3 runs to 15 residues. Trimming removed 5 bases from V and 7 bases from J, with 17 bases in between. Germline assignment: CDR1 KGHSH and CDR2 LQKENI.

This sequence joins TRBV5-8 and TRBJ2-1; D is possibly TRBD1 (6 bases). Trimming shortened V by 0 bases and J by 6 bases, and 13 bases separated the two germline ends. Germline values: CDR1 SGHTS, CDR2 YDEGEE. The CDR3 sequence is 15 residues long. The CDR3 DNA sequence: TGTGCCAGCAGCTTGGGGACAGCCAAAGGCAATGAGCAGTTCTTC. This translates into CASSLGTAKGNEQFF.

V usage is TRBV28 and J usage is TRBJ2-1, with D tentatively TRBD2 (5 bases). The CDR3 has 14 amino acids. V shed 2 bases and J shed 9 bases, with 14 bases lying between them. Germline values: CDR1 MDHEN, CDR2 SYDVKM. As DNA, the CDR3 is TGTGCCAGCAGTTTAGAGGTGCTAGCTCGTGAGCAGTTCTTC. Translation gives CASSLEVLAREQFF.

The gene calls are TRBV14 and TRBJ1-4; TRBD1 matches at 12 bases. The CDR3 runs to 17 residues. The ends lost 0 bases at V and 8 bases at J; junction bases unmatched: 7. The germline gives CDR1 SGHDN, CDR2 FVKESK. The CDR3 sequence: CASSQDGTGGPKEKLFF. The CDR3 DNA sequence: TGTGCCAGCAGCCAAGATGGGACAGGGGGCCCCAAGGAAAAACTGTTTTTT. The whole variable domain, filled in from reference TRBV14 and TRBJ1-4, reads EAGVTQFPSHSVIEKGQTVTLRCDPISGHDNLYWYRRVMGKEIKFLLHFVKESKQDESGMPNNRFLAERTGGTYSTLKVQPAELEDSGVYFCASSQDGTGGPKEKLFFGSGTQLSVL.

DNA of the CDR3: TGTGCCAGCACGACGCGGGGGGCGGGCACTGAAGCTTTCTTT. It yields the protein CASTTRGAGTEAFF. V and J are TRBV2 and TRBJ1-1; a weak D match, TRBD1 (6 bases). This CDR3 comprises 14 residues. Germline V lookup: CDR1 SNHLY, CDR2 FYNNEI. With 7 bases removed from V and 4 bases from J, the gap between germline ends came to 16 bases.

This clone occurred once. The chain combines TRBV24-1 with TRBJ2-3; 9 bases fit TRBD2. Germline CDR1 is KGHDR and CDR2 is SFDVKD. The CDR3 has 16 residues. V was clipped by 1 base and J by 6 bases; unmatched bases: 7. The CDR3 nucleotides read TGTGCCACCAGTGATTTTACGGCGGGGGGGCCCGATACGCAGTATTTT. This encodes CATSDFTAGGPDTQYF.

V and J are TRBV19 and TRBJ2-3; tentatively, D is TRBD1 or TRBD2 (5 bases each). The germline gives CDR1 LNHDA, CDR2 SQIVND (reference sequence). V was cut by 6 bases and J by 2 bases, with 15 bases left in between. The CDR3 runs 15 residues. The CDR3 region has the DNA TGTGCCAGTAGGCTCCGGGACGCGTACACAGATACGCAGTATTTT. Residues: CASRLRDAYTDTQYF.